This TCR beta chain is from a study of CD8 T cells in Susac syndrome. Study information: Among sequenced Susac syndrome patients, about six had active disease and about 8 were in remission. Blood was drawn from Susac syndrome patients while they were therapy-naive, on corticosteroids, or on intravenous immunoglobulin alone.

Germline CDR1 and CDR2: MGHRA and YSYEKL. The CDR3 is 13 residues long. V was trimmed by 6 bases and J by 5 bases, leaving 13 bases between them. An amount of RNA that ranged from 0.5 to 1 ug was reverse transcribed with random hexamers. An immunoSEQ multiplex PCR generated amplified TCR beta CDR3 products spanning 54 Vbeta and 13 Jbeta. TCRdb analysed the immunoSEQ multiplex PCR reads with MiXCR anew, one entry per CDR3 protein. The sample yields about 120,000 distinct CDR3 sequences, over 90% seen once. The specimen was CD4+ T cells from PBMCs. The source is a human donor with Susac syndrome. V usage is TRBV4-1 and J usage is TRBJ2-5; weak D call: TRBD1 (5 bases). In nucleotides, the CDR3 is TGCGCCAGCAGTCCCAAGGGGTTTGAGACCCAGTACTTC. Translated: CASSPKGFETQYF.